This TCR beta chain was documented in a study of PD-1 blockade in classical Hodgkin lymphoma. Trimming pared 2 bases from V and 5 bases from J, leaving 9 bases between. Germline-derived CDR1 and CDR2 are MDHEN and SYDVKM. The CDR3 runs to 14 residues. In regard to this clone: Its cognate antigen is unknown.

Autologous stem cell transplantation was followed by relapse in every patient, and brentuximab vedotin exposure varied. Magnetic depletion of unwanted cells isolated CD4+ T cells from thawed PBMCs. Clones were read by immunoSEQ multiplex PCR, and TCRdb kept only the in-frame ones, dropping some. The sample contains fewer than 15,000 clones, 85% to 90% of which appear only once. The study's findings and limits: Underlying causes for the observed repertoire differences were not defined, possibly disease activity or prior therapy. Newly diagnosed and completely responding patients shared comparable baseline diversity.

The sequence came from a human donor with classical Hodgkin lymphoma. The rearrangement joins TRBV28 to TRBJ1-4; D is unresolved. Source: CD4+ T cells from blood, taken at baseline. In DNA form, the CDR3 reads TGTGCCAGCAGTTTAGGAGGTCCCAATGAAAAACTGTTTTTT. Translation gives CASSLGGPNEKLFF.